The rows below give T cell receptor beta chains drawn from one sample of a study of T cell responses to AZD1222 COVID-19 vaccine. Sequenced by immunoSEQ multiplex PCR; TCRdb stores in-frame clones only, minus some. In the table there are about 130,000 clones, roughly 94% of which are singletons. Sample: peripheral blood, taken on day 0 of AZD1222 vaccination. The receptors here all came from an adult in good health. Each CDR3 is given with its conserved first and last residue.

J: TRBJ2-7
V: TRBV28
CDR3: CASSFTTGGRGEQYF

J: TRBJ2-7
V: TRBV2
CDR3: CASISKVGGHTYEQYF

J: TRBJ1-1
V: TRBV28
CDR3: CASSLKGGGTEAFF

J: TRBJ1-2
V: TRBV10-2
CDR3: CASSATGDYGYTF

J: TRBJ2-7
V: TRBV5-5
CDR3: CASSPLRASEQYF

J: TRBJ1-1
V: TRBV28
CDR3: CASSPAVGFNTEAFF

J: TRBJ1-2
V: TRBV3-1/TRBV3-2
CDR3: CASSQWSRKASGYTF

J: TRBJ2-5
V: TRBV12-1
CDR3: CASSLMTSGGETQYF

J: TRBJ2-3
V: TRBV28
CDR3: CASSFIRASGRGTDTQYF

J: TRBJ2-3
V: TRBV11-1
CDR3: CASSLTIPPTDTQYF

J: TRBJ2-5
V: TRBV27
CDR3: CASSLGETQYF

J: TRBJ1-1
V: TRBV6-2/TRBV6-3
CDR3: CASSTHRGKISAFF

J: TRBJ2-5
V: TRBV28
CDR3: CASGTSGRGETQYF

J: TRBJ1-2
V: TRBV4-3
CDR3: CASSQYMETGAGGYTF

J: TRBJ1-5
V: TRBV28
CDR3: CASSFTEPQHF

J: TRBJ1-2
V: TRBV19
CDR3: CASKDSLFANYGYTF

J: TRBJ1-1
V: TRBV10-2
CDR3: CASSDQGRTEAFF

J: TRBJ1-1
V: TRBV4-1
CDR3: CASSQPYRDFTEAFF

J: TRBJ2-1
V: TRBV7-2
CDR3: CASSYQYSGRRGDEQFF

J: TRBJ2-1
V: TRBV5-1
CDR3: CASSINRDRPSSYNEQFF

J: TRBJ1-2
V: TRBV15
CDR3: CATSSLGQGVYGYTF

J: TRBJ2-3
V: TRBV7-8
CDR3: CASSLGDQTNTQYF

J: TRBJ1-6
V: TRBV7-6
CDR3: CASSLGSVNSPLHF

J: TRBJ2-7
V: TRBV19
CDR3: CASSTGTSASYEQYF

J: TRBJ1-3
V: TRBV30
CDR3: CARNIGSGNTIYF

J: TRBJ2-7
V: TRBV5-1
CDR3: CASSFNRGLYEQYF

J: TRBJ2-3
V: TRBV4-1
CDR3: CASSHVRTTDTQYF

J: TRBJ1-3
V: TRBV4-1
CDR3: CASSQGAGHSGNTIYF

J: TRBJ1-1
V: TRBV2
CDR3: CASSDLKAREAFF

J: TRBJ1-5
V: TRBV13
CDR3: CASSSQRDQPQHF

J: TRBJ1-2
V: TRBV7-8
CDR3: CASSQDRFYGYTF

J: TRBJ2-7
V: TRBV19
CDR3: CASSIGPGSYEQYF

J: TRBJ2-5
V: TRBV5-6
CDR3: CASSFGSDQETQYF

J: TRBJ2-1
V: TRBV3-1/TRBV3-2
CDR3: CASSPKRERPNYNEQFF

J: TRBJ2-1
V: TRBV5-5
CDR3: CASSLSSGIREQFF